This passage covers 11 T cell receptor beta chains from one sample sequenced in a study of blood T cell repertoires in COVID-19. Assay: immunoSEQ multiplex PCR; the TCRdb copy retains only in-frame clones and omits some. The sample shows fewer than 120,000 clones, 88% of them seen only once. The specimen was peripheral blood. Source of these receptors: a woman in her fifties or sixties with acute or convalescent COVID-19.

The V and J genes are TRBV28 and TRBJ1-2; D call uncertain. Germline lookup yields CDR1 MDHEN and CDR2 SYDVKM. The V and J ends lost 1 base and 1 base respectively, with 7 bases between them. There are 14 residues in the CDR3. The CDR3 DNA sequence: TGTGCCAGCAGTTTATTTGCGGATAACTATGGCTACACCTTC. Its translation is CASSLFADNYGYTF.

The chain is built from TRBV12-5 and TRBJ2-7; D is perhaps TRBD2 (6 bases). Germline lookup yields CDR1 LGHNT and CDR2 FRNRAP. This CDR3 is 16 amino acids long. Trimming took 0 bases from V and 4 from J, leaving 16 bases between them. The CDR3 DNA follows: TGTGCTAGTGGTTTGGTACTCGGGGGAGTCTTGTACGAGCAGTACTTC. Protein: CASGLVLGGVLYEQYF.

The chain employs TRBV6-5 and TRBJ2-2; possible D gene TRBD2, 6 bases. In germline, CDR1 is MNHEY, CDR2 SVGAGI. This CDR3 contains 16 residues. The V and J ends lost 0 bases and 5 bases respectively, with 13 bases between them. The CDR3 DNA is TGTGCCAGCAGTTACTCTGGGAGCGGGTTGACCGGGGAGCTGTTTTTT. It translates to CASSYSGSGLTGELFF.

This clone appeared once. The CDR3 spells CASSERGGDIQYF. CDR3 nucleotides: TGCGCCAGCAGTGAAAGGGGAGGGGACATTCAGTACTTC. The V gene is TRBV10-1, the J gene TRBJ2-4; 7 bases align to TRBD2. The CDR3 has 13 residues. In germline, CDR1 is WNHNN, CDR2 SYGVQD (reference sequence). V lost 3 bases, J lost 8 bases, and 4 bases stayed unmatched.

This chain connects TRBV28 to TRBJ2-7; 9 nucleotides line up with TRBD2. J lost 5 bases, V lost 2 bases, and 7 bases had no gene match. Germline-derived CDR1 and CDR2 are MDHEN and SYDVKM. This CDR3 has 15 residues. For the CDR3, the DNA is TGTGCCAGCAGTTTACCTCCGGGACTAGCTGACGAGCAGTACTTC. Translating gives CASSLPPGLADEQYF.

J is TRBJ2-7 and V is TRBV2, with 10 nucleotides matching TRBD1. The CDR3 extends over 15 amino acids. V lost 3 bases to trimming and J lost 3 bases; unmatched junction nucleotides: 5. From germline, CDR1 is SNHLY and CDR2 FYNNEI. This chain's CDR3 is CASSDLGTGVYEQYF. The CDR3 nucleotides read TGTGCCAGCAGTGACTTGGGGACAGGGGTCTACGAGCAGTACTTC. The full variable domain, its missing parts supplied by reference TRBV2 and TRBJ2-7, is EPEVTQTPSHQVTQMGQEVILRCVPISNHLYFYWYRQILGQKVEFLVSFYNNEISEKSEIFDDQFSVERPDGSNFTLKIRSTKLEDSAMYFCASSDLGTGVYEQYFGPGTRLTVT.

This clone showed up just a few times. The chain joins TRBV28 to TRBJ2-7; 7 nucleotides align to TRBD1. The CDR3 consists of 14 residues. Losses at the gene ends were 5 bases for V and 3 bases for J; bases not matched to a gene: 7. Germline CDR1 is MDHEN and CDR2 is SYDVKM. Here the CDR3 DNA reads TGTGCCAGCAGTGCATGGACAGGCCTCTACGAGCAGTACTTC. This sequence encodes CASSAWTGLYEQYF. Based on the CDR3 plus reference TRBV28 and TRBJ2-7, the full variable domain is DVKVTQSSRYLVKRTGEKVFLECVQDMDHENMFWYRQDPGLGLRLIYFSYDVKMKEKGDIPEGYSVSREKKERFSLILESASTNQTSMYLCASSAWTGLYEQYFGPGTRLTVT.

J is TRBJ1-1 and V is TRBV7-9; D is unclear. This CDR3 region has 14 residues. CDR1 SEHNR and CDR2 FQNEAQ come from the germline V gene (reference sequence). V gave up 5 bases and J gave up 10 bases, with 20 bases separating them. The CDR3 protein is CASSQGRAVDLAFF. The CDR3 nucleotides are TGTGCCAGCAGCCAAGGGAGGGCAGTCGACTTAGCTTTCTTT.

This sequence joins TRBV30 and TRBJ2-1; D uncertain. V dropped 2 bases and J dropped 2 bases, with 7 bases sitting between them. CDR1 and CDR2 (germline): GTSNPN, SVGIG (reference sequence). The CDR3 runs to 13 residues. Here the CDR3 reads CAWSHDTYNEQFF. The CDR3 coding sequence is TGTGCCTGGAGTCACGACACCTACAATGAGCAGTTCTTC.

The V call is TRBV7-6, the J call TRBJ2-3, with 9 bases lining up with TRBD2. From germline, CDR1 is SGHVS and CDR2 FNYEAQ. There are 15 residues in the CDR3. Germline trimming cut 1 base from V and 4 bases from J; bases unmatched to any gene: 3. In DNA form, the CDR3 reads TGTGCCAGCAGCTTAGAGGCGGGAGGGCCAGATACGCAGTATTTT. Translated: CASSLEAGGPDTQYF.

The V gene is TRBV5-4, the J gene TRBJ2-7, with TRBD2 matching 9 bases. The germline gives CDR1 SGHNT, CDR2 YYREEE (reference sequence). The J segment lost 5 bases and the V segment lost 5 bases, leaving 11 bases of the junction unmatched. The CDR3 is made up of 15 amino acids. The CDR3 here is CASRRQGLAPDEQYF. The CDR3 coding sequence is TGTGCCAGCAGACGCCAAGGACTAGCGCCCGACGAGCAGTACTTC.